This entry lists 11 T cell receptor beta chains sequenced from one sample in a study of T cells in Graves' hyperthyroidism and ophthalmopathy. RNA transcripts provided the source from which TCR beta CDR3 regions were amplified. A first-round RT-PCR of the TCR CDR3 used the HTBI primer set. TCRdb passed the multiplex PCR reads through MiXCR, listing each CDR3 protein once. This sample has hundreds of thousands of distinct CDR3 sequences, with roughly 46% found just once. The sequenced sample consisted of peripheral blood or thyroid tissue (not recorded which). Receptor source: an adult man with Graves' disease, either hyperthyroidism or ophthalmopathy (not recorded which).

This clonotype was counted many times. The chain recombines TRBV9 with TRBJ1-3, with TRBD1 matching 7 bases. V gave up 5 bases and J gave up 3 bases; unmatched junction bases: 5. Germline loops: CDR1 SGDLS, CDR2 YYNGEE. The CDR3 covers 14 residues. DNA of the CDR3: TGTGCCAGCAGTCCCGGGACAGATGGAAACACCATATATTTT. It yields the protein CASSPGTDGNTIYF. The whole variable domain, filled in from reference TRBV9 and TRBJ1-3, reads DSGVTQTPKHLITATGQRVTLRCSPRSGDLSVYWYQQSLDQGLQFLIQYYNGEERAKGNILERFSAQQFPDLHSELNLSSLELGDSALYFCASSPGTDGNTIYFGEGSWLTVV.

A remark on this clonotype: This clone may be a read error of a much larger clone one base away. The chain has TRBV2 and TRBJ1-1; D is unclear. In germline, CDR1 is SNHLY, CDR2 FYNNEI. The V and J ends lost 10 bases and 0 bases respectively, with 9 bases between them. This CDR3 comprises 12 residues. The CDR3 coding sequence is TGTGCCAACACATTGATGAACACTGAAGCTTTCTTT. It encodes CANTLMNTEAFF.

This clonotype was observed at least ten times. The gene calls are TRBV29-1 and TRBJ1-2; TRBD1 might be the D (6 bases). The CDR3 length is 13 residues. Trimming pared 6 bases from V and 1 base from J, leaving 12 bases between. CDR1 is SQVTM, CDR2 ANQGSEA, per germline. CDR3 DNA: TGCAGCGTGAGTCGGGACATTAACTATGGCTACACCTTC. Translation: CSVSRDINYGYTF.

This clonotype appeared many times. The chain joins TRBV25-1 to TRBJ1-3; unclear D gene. The length of the CDR3 is 15 residues. V lost 6 bases and J lost 0, with 12 bases in between. CDR1 and CDR2 from the germline V gene are MGHDK and SYGVNS. DNA for the CDR3: TGTGCCAGCAGGGGGTTAATGGACTCTGGAAACACCATATATTTT. Encoded protein: CASRGLMDSGNTIYF.

The table lists this clonotype with many counts. V is TRBV10-1 and J is TRBJ1-1, with D hard to call. Trimming took off 4 bases at V and 3 bases at J, with 9 bases between the two ends. Germline lookup yields CDR1 WNHNN and CDR2 SYGVQD (reference sequence). The CDR3 is 13 residues long. This CDR3 is CASSAMGDTEAFF. The CDR3 DNA is TGCGCCAGCAGTGCAATGGGCGACACTGAAGCTTTCTTT.

Details on this clonotype: A much larger clone is a single base away; this may be a read error. This chain joins TRBV10-3 and TRBJ1-6, with D hard to call. Looked up from germline, CDR1 is ENHRY and CDR2 is SYGVKD. The CDR3 has 15 amino acids. V shed 5 bases and J shed 3 bases, with 11 bases lying between them. DNA for the CDR3: TGTGCCATCAGTCTGAGGGATGGCTATAATTCACCCCTCCACTTT. It translates to CAISLRDGYNSPLHF.

The chain couples TRBV9 to TRBJ2-5; 12 bases line up with TRBD2. Germline V lookup: CDR1 SGDLS, CDR2 YYNGEE. The CDR3 is 16 amino acids. J gave up 4 bases and V 3 bases, and 7 bases lay outside the gene matches. CDR3 sequence reads: CASSGGGLAGRETQYF. The DNA of the CDR3 is TGTGCCAGCAGCGGAGGTGGACTAGCGGGAAGAGAGACCCAGTACTTC. The whole variable domain, remainder taken from reference TRBV9 and TRBJ2-5, is DSGVTQTPKHLITATGQRVTLRCSPRSGDLSVYWYQQSLDQGLQFLIQYYNGEERAKGNILERFSAQQFPDLHSELNLSSLELGDSALYFCASSGGGLAGRETQYFGPGTRLLVL.

This clonotype was observed at least ten times. The chain combines TRBV10-3 with TRBJ2-7; D is unresolved. Germline lookup yields CDR1 ENHRY and CDR2 SYGVKD. This CDR3 spans 10 amino acids. V was clipped by 8 bases and J by 3 bases, with 5 bases between them. The CDR3 nucleotides read TGTGCCATCGCAGACTACGAGCAGTACTTC. This codes for CAIADYEQYF.

This chain joins TRBV15 and TRBJ1-3, with D perhaps TRBD1 (6 bases). The CDR3 covers 16 residues. The V and J ends lost 3 bases and 2 bases respectively, with 14 bases between them. CDR1 is LNHNV, CDR2 YYDKDF, per germline (reference sequence). CDR3 amino acids: CATSRIAQGTGNTIYF. The CDR3 DNA is TGTGCCACCAGCAGGATAGCACAGGGCACTGGAAACACCATATATTTT.

This clonotype was counted only a few times. The chain links TRBV7-9 to TRBJ1-6; no clear D gene. V lost 3 bases to trimming and J lost 7 bases, with 16 bases between them. Germline values: CDR1 SEHNR, CDR2 FQNEAQ (reference sequence). This CDR3 has 16 residues. CDR3 loop: CASSLAAVNQNSPLHF. The CDR3 DNA sequence: TGTGCCAGCAGCTTGGCCGCGGTGAACCAAAATTCACCCCTCCACTTT.

In the case of this clonotype: The junction differs from germline at one of its ends, possibly a read error. The chain has TRBV10-2 and TRBJ1-5; D may be TRBD1 (5 bases). The germline V gene encodes CDR1 WSHSY and CDR2 SAAADI. The CDR3 contains 16 residues. As DNA, the CDR3 is TGTGCCAGCAGTGAATGGGTCAGGGACGGGGATCAGCCCCAGCATTTT. Protein: CASSEWVRDGDQPQHF.